The clone carrying this TCR beta chain was seen only a few times. The data originate from a study of shared clonotypes between healthy human individuals. Some clones are missing from TCRdb's copy, which holds only in-frame ones; the method was immunoSEQ multiplex PCR. This table has fewer than 600,000 clones, around 79% appearing once. The CDR3 covers 12 residues. Looked up from germline, CDR1 is ENHRY and CDR2 is SYGVKD. V gave up 10 bases and J gave up 4 bases; unmatched junction bases: 4. This chain connects TRBV10-3 to TRBJ1-5; 7 nucleotides match TRBD1. Sequencing was carried out using PBMCs. This clonotype was sampled from a woman aged 40-49 years in good health. Some clones in this sample may be carry-over from other donors' samples. This CDR3 is CATGTENQPQHF. For the CDR3, the DNA is TGTGCCACCGGGACAGAAAATCAGCCCCAGCATTTT.